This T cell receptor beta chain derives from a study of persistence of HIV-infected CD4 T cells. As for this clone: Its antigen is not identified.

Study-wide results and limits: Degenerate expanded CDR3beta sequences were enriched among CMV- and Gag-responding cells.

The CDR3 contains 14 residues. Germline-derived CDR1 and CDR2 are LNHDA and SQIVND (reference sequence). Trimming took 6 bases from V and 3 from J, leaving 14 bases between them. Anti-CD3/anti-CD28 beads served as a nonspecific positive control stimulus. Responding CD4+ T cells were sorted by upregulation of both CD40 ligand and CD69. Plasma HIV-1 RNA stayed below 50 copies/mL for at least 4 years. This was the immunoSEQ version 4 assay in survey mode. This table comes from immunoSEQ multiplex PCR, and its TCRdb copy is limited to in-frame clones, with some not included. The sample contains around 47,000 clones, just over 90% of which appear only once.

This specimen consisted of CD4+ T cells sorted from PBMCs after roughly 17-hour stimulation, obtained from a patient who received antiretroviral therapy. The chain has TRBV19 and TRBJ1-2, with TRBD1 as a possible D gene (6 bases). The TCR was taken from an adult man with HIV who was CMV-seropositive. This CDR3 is CASRVQGGDYGYTF. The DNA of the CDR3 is TGTGCCAGTAGGGTACAGGGAGGGGACTATGGCTACACCTTC.